One sample yielded the 19 T cell receptor beta chains listed below, sequenced in a study of T cells after yellow fever vaccination. MiXCR was run by TCRdb on the 5' RACE reads, yielding one entry per CDR3 protein. The table records 200,000 to 300,000 distinct CDR3 sequences, 10% to 15% of them present only once. The input for sequencing was CD4+ T cells sorted from PBMCs, taken 45 days after the yellow fever booster vaccination. These receptors all come from a young man who received the YFV17D yellow fever vaccine.

This clonotype was seen many times. The V and J genes are TRBV6-6 and TRBJ2-2; D not certain. Germline CDR1 reads MNHNY; CDR2 reads SVGAGI (reference sequence). The CDR3 is made up of 11 amino acids. Trimming took 6 bases from V and 10 from J, leaving 9 bases between them. The CDR3 reads CASRRRVELFF. As DNA, the CDR3 is TGTGCCAGCAGGAGGCGAGTGGAGCTGTTTTTT.

Here the CDR3 reads CASSIEIAGSTGELFF. CDR3 coding DNA: TGTGCCAGCAGCATCGAAATAGCGGGGTCGACCGGGGAGCTGTTTTTT. This chain connects TRBV9 to TRBJ2-2; 8 bases are shared with TRBD2. V gave up 4 bases and J gave up 5 bases; unmatched junction bases: 10. Germline CDR1 and CDR2: SGDLS and YYNGEE. This CDR3 is 16 amino acids long.

This clonotype was seen a few times. The genes are TRBV5-5 and TRBJ2-7, with TRBD1 matching over 7 bases. J was trimmed by 6 bases and V by 0 bases; bases with no gene match: 9. Germline lookup yields CDR1 SGHKS and CDR2 YYEKEE (reference sequence). The CDR3 has 15 residues. The CDR3 nucleotides are TGTGCCAGCAGCTTGGGTGACAGGGATCGAGGCGAGCAGTACTTC. It codes for CASSLGDRDRGEQYF.

The rearrangement joins TRBV20-1 to TRBJ2-5; D is ambiguous. CDR1 is DFQATT, CDR2 SNEGSKA, per germline (reference sequence). Trimming took off 6 bases at V and 4 bases at J, with 9 bases between the two ends. There are 11 residues in the CDR3. The DNA of the CDR3 is TGCAGTGCGGGCCAGAGAGAGACCCAGTACTTC. Amino acid sequence: CSAGQRETQYF.

The rearrangement links TRBV11-2 to TRBJ2-1; D unresolved. Germline assignment: CDR1 SGHAT and CDR2 FQNNGV. The CDR3 spans 14 residues. With 5 bases removed from V and 10 bases from J, the gap between germline ends came to 18 bases. The chain's CDR3 is CASSLGSYILEQFF. The CDR3 nucleotides read TGTGCCAGCAGCCTTGGGTCTTACATTTTAGAGCAGTTCTTC.

This clonotype was observed a few times. This chain links TRBV4-2 with TRBJ2-6; the D gene is possibly TRBD2 (6 bases). Germline V gene lookup returns CDR1 LGHNA and CDR2 YNFKEQ. The V end lost 1 base, the J end lost 2 bases, and 12 bases lay between the germline ends. This CDR3 comprises 17 residues. The CDR3 DNA sequence: TGTGCCAGCAGCCAAGTCGGCGGGGAACCTGGGGCCAACGTCCTGACTTTC. Translating it yields CASSQVGGEPGANVLTF.

The CDR3 region has the DNA TGTGCCAGCAGCCAAGATCTTGTAGGGGATAACACCGGGGAGCTGTTTTTT. It is translated as CASSQDLVGDNTGELFF. This rearrangement joins TRBV14 to TRBJ2-2; TRBD1 might be the D (5 bases). Germline V lookup: CDR1 SGHDN, CDR2 FVKESK. CDR3 length: 17 residues. V was clipped by 0 bases and J by 2 bases, with 13 bases between them.

J is TRBJ2-1 and V is TRBV12-3 or TRBV12-4; 14 bases are shared with TRBD2. Trimming took 8 bases from V and 4 from J; bases not matched to a gene: 1. The length of the CDR3 is 14 residues. CDR3 loop: CASGLAGGYNEQFF. Here the CDR3 DNA reads TGTGCCAGCGGACTAGCGGGAGGATACAATGAGCAGTTCTTC.

Notes on this clonotype: The junction departs from the called germline gene at one end, perhaps through a read error. The chain couples TRBV12-3 or TRBV12-4 to TRBJ2-1; tentative D call: TRBD2 (7 bases). CDR3 length: 15 residues. CDR3 DNA: TGTGCCAGCAGAAACAGGGAGGGGCCCTACAATAAGCAGTTCTTC. Amino acids: CASRNREGPYNKQFF.

The chain is built from TRBV12-3 or TRBV12-4 and TRBJ2-5; 8 nucleotides line up with TRBD2. This CDR3 spans 15 amino acids. Trimming took 5 bases from V and 5 from J; bases not matched to a gene: 10. The CDR3 protein is CASSLLLSGSETQYF. The CDR3 DNA reads as TGTGCCAGCAGTCTCCTACTAAGCGGGAGTGAGACCCAGTACTTC.

The V call is TRBV3-1, the J call TRBJ2-1; D possibly corresponds to TRBD2 (5 bases). Trimming took 1 base from V and 6 from J, leaving 10 bases between them. The CDR3 runs to 14 residues. Germline values: CDR1 LGHDT, CDR2 YNNKEL (reference sequence). CDR3 nucleotides: TGTGCCAGCAGCCAAGTATCTGCGGGCAATGAGCAGTTCTTC. Translation: CASSQVSAGNEQFF.

This clonotype turned up a few times. The J gene is TRBJ1-1, the V gene TRBV18; D perhaps matches TRBD1 (5 bases). CDR3 size: 15 residues. V lost 3 bases and J lost 5, with 16 bases in between. Germline V gene lookup returns CDR1 KGHSH and CDR2 LQKENI. The CDR3 sequence is CASSPGVGEGTEAFF. CDR3 DNA sequence: TGTGCCAGCTCACCGGGAGTAGGGGAAGGGACTGAAGCTTTCTTT.

This clonotype has more than one count but fewer than ten. CDR3 nucleotides: TGTGCCAGTAGTATCCCCCGCGGGAGCTCCTACAATGAGCAGTTCTTC. This encodes CASSIPRGSSYNEQFF. This sequence joins TRBV19 and TRBJ2-1; TRBD2 matches 7 bases. V lost 3 bases to trimming and J lost 0 bases; unmatched junction nucleotides: 5. Germline CDR1 is LNHDA and CDR2 is SQIVND (reference sequence). This CDR3 contains 16 residues.

V and J are TRBV7-9 and TRBJ2-1, with 7 bases matching TRBD2. The CDR3 runs 15 residues. J lost 6 bases, V lost 5 bases, and 10 bases had no gene match. CDR1 is SEHNR and CDR2 is FQNEAQ in the germline V gene (reference sequence). The CDR3 sequence: CASSARDYLSNEQFF. The DNA of the CDR3 is TGTGCCAGCAGCGCCCGGGACTACCTGTCCAATGAGCAGTTCTTC.

In its sample, this clonotype was seen a few times. The CDR3 sequence: CASSFRSGLDEQFF. The CDR3 DNA reads as TGCGCCAGCAGCTTTCGTTCCGGTCTGGATGAGCAGTTCTTC. The chain couples TRBV5-1 to TRBJ2-1; D gene uncertain. Looked up from germline, CDR1 is SGHRS and CDR2 is YFSETQ. V was clipped by 2 bases and J by 8 bases, with 14 bases between them. The CDR3 has 14 residues.

The chain is built from TRBV11-3 and TRBJ2-1; D is unresolved. Germline V gene data show CDR1 as SGHNT and CDR2 as YENEEA. Trimming pared 0 bases from V and 5 bases from J, leaving 5 bases between. The CDR3 runs 13 residues. This CDR3 reads CASSLDGDNEQFF. The CDR3 DNA sequence: TGTGCCAGCAGCTTAGATGGAGACAATGAGCAGTTCTTC. Variable domain in full (rest from reference TRBV11-3 and TRBJ2-1): EAGVVQSPRYKIIEKKQPVAFWCNPISGHNTLYWYLQNLGQGPELLIRYENEEAVDDSQLPKDRFSAERLKGVDSTLKIQPAELGDSAVYLCASSLDGDNEQFFGPGTRLTVL.

This clonotype has ten or more counts. CDR3 sequence: CASRAGTGIGNEQFF. The CDR3 coding sequence is TGTGCCAGCAGAGCCGGGACAGGGATCGGCAATGAGCAGTTCTTC. The chain has TRBV7-9 and TRBJ2-1, with 9 bases that match TRBD1. Trimming removed 6 bases from V and 6 bases from J; junction bases left unmatched: 9. Per germline, CDR1 SEHNR and CDR2 FQNEAQ (reference sequence). This CDR3 spans 15 amino acids.

This clonotype was seen only a few times. The rearrangement joins TRBV5-1 to TRBJ2-7; D gene unclear. Trimming removed 4 bases from V and 2 bases from J, with 13 bases in between. CDR3 length: 14 amino acids. Germline lookup yields CDR1 SGHRS and CDR2 YFSETQ. CDR3 residues: CASSLSTDTYEQYF. The CDR3 nucleotides read TGCGCCAGCAGCCTTTCGACGGATACCTACGAGCAGTACTTC.

This clonotype was recorded a few times. The chain links TRBV4-3 to TRBJ2-1, with a tentative D call TRBD2 (6 bases). The CDR3 is made up of 16 amino acids. V was trimmed by 0 bases and J by 4 bases, leaving 13 bases between them. The V gene's germline CDR1 is LGHNA and CDR2 YSLEER. CDR3 residues: CASSQEGAGFYNEQFF. In nucleotides, the CDR3 is TGCGCCAGCAGCCAAGAAGGAGCGGGTTTTTACAATGAGCAGTTCTTC.